This T cell receptor (beta chain) stems from a study of blood T cell repertoires in COVID-19. Study as a whole: COVID-19 samples collected from the United States, Italy and Spain covered acute and convalescent phases. The analysed material was cDNA or gDNA that came from T cells, B-cell-depleted T cells, or PBMCs.

Per the original methods: The assay estimated nucleated cells by amplifying reference gene primers. The table came from immunoSEQ multiplex PCR; TCRdb's copy has only in-frame clones and leaves some out. V and J calls and clone size come straight from that table; D and trimming were deduced from the DNA. This sample has 100,000 to 150,000 clones, with about 85% found just once. Germline CDR1 reads LGHDT; CDR2 reads YNNKEL (reference sequence). V was clipped by 4 bases and J by 10 bases; unmatched bases: 6. CDR3 size: 12 residues. The source is a man older than 75 with active or convalescent COVID-19. Sequencing was done on a sample of peripheral blood. The V gene is TRBV3-1 (or the pseudogene TRBV3-2), the J gene TRBJ2-5; 7 bases fit TRBD1. The CDR3 DNA follows: TGTGCCAGCAGCCTAAGACAGGGTGACCAGTACTTC. This codes for CASSLRQGDQYF.